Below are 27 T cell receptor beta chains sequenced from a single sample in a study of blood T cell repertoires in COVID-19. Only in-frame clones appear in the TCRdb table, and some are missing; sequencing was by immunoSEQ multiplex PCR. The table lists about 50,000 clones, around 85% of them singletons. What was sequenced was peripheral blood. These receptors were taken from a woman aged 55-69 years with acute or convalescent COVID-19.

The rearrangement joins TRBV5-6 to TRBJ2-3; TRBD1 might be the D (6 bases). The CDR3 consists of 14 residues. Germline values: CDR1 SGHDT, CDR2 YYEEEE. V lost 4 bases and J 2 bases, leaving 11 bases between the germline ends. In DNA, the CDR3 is TGTGCCAGCAGCCGACAGGTCCTCACAGATACGCAGTATTTT. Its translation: CASSRQVLTDTQYF.

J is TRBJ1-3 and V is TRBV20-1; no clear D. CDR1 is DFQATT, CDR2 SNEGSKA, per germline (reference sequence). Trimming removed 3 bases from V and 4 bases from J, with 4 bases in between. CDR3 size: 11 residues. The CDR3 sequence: CSARTGNTIYF. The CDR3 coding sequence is TGCAGTGCTAGGACAGGAAACACCATATATTTT.

CDR3 amino acids: CASRHNRDGEKLFF. CDR3 sequence (DNA): TGTGCCAGCAGGCATAACAGGGATGGAGAAAAACTGTTTTTT. The V gene is TRBV5-4, the J gene TRBJ1-4; a weak D match, TRBD1 (6 bases). Germline V lookup: CDR1 SGHNT, CDR2 YYREEE (reference sequence). The CDR3 totals 14 residues. V lost 5 bases, J lost 8 bases, and 16 bases lay in between.

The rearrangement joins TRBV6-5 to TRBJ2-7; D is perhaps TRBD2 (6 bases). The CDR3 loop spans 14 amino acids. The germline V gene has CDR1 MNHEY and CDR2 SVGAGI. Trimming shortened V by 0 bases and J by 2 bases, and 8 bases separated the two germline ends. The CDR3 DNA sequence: TGTGCCAGCAGTTACTCGGAGGGAACCTACGAGCAGTACTTC. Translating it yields CASSYSEGTYEQYF.

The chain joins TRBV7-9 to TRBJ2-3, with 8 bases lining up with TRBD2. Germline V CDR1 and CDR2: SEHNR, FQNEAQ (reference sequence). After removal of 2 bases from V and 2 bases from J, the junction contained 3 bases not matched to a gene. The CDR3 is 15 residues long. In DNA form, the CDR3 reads TGTGCCAGCAGCTTACGGGGGGGTCTCACAGATACGCAGTATTTT. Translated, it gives CASSLRGGLTDTQYF.

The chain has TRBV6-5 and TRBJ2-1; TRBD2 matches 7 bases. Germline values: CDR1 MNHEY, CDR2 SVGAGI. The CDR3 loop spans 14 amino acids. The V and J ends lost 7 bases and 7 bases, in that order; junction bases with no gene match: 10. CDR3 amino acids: CASKAGALRNEQFF. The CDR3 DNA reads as TGTGCCAGCAAGGCGGGAGCCCTCCGGAATGAGCAGTTCTTC.

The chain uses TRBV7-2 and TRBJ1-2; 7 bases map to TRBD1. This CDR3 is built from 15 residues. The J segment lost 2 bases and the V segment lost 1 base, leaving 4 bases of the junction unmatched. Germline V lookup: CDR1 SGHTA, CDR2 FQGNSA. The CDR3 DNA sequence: TGTGCCAGCAGCTTAGGTGGGACAGCGAACTATGGCTACACCTTC. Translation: CASSLGGTANYGYTF. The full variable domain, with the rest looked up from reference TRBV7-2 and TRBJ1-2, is GAGVSQSPSNKVTEKGKDVELRCDPISGHTALYWYRQSLGQGLEFLIYFQGNSAPDKSGLPSDRFSAERTGGSVSTLTIQRTQQEDSAVYLCASSLGGTANYGYTFGSGTRLTVV.

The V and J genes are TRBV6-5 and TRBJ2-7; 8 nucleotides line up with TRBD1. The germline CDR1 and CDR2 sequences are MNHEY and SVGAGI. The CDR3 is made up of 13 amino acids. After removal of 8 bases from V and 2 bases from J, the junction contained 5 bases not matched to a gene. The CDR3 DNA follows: TGTGCCAGCGGGGGGACAGGCACCTACGAGCAGTACTTC. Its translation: CASGGTGTYEQYF.

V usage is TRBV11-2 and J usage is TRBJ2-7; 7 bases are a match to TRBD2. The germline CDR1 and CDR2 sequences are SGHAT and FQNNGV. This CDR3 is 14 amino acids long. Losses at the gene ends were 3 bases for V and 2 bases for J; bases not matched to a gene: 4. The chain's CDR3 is CASSFGGGAYEQYF. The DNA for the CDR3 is TGTGCCAGCAGCTTTGGTGGGGGGGCCTACGAGCAGTACTTC.

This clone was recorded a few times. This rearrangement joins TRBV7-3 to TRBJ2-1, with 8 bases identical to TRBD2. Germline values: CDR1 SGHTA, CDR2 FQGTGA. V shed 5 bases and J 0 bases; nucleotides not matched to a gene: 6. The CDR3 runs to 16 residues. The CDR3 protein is CASSRRAGGSYNEQFF. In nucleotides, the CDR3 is TGTGCCAGCAGCCGGAGGGCGGGGGGCTCCTACAATGAGCAGTTCTTC.

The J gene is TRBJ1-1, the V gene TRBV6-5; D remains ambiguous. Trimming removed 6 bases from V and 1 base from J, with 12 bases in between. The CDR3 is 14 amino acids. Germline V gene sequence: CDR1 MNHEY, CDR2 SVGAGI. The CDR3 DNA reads TGTGCCAGCAGACCCTCCCGGTCGAACACTGAAGCTTTCTTT. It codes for CASRPSRSNTEAFF.

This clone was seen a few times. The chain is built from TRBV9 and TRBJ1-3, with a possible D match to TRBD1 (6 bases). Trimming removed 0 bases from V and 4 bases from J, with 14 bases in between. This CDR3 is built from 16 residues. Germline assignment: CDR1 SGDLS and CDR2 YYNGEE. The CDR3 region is CASSVEPGARGNTIYF. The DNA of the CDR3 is TGTGCCAGCAGCGTAGAGCCAGGGGCGCGAGGAAACACCATATATTTT.

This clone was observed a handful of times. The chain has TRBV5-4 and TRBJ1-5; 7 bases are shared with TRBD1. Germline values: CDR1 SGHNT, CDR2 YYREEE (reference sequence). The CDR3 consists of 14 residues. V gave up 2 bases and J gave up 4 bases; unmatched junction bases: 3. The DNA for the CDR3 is TGTGCCAGCAGCTTCGCAGGGGGTAATCAGCCCCAGCATTTT. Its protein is CASSFAGGNQPQHF.

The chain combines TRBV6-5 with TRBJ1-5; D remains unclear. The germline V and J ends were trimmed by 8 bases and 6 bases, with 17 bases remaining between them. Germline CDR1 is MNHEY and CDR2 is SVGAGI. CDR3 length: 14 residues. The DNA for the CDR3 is TGTGCCAGCGAAAGGTCGGTATACAGTCAGCCCCAGCATTTT. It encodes CASERSVYSQPQHF.

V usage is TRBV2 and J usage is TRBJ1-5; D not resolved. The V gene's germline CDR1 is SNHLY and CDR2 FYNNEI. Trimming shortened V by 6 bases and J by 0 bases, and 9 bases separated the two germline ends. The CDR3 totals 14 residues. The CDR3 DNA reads TGTGCCAGCAGAGATAACTATAGCAATCAGCCCCAGCATTTT. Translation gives CASRDNYSNQPQHF.

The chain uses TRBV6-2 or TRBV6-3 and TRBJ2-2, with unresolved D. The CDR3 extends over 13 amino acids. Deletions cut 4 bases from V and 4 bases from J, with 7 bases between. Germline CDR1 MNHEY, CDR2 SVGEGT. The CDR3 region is CASSSLFTGELFF. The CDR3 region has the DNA TGTGCCAGCAGTTCCCTTTTCACCGGGGAGCTGTTTTTT.

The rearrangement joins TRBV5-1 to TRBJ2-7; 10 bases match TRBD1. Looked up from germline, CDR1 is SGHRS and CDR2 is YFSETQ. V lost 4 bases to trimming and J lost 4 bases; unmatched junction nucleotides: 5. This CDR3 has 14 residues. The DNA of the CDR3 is TGCGCCAGCAGCCCCGGGACAGGGGAGTACGAGCAGTACTTC. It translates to CASSPGTGEYEQYF.

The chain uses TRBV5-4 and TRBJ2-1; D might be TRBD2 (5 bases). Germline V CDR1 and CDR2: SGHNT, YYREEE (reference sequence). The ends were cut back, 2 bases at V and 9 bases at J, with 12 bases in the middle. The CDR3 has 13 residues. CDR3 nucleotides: TGTGCCAGCAGCTTTACTAGTCGTGGTGAGCAGTTCTTC. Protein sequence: CASSFTSRGEQFF.

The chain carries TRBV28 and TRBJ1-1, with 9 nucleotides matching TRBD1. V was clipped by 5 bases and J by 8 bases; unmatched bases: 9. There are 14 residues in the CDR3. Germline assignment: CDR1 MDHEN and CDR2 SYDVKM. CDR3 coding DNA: TGTGCCAGCAGTCCTTACAGGGGGCGCGACGAAGCTTTCTTT. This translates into CASSPYRGRDEAFF.

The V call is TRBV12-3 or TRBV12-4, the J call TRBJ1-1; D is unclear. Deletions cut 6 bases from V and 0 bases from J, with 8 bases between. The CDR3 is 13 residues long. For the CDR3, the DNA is TGTGCCAGCAGCCTCCGCGTGAACACTGAAGCTTTCTTT. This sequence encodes CASSLRVNTEAFF.

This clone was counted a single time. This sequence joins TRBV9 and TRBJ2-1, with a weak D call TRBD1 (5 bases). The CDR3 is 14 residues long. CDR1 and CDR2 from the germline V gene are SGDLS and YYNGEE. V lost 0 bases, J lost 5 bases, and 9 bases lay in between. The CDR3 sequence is CASSVEVRDNEQFF. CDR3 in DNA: TGTGCCAGCAGCGTAGAAGTCAGGGACAATGAGCAGTTCTTC. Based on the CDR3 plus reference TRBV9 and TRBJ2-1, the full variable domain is DSGVTQTPKHLITATGQRVTLRCSPRSGDLSVYWYQQSLDQGLQFLIQYYNGEERAKGNILERFSAQQFPDLHSELNLSSLELGDSALYFCASSVEVRDNEQFFGPGTRLTVL.

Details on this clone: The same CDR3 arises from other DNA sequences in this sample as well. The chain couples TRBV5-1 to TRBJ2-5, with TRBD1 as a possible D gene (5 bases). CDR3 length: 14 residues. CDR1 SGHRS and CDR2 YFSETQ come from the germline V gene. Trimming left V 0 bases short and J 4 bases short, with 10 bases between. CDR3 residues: CASSLAGSGETQYF. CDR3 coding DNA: TGCGCCAGCAGCTTGGCAGGGTCGGGAGAGACCCAGTACTTC. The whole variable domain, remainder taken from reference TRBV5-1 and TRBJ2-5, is KAGVTQTPRYLIKTRGQQVTLSCSPISGHRSVSWYQQTPGQGLQFLFEYFSETQRNKGNFPGRFSGRQFSNSRSEMNVSTLELGDSALYLCASSLAGSGETQYFGPGTRLLVL.

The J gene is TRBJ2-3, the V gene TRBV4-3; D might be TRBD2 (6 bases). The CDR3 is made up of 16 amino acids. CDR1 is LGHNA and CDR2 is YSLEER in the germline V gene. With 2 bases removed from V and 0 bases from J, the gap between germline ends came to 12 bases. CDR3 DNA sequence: TGCGCCAGCAGCCAATTGGGCGGGGCTAGCACAGATACGCAGTATTTT. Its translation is CASSQLGGASTDTQYF.

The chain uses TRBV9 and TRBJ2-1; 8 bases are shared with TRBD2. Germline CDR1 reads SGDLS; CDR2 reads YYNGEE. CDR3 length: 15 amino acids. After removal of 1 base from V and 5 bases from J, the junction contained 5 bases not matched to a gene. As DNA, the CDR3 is TGTGCCAGCAGCGTATATAGCGGGACTCACAATGAGCAGTTCTTC. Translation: CASSVYSGTHNEQFF.

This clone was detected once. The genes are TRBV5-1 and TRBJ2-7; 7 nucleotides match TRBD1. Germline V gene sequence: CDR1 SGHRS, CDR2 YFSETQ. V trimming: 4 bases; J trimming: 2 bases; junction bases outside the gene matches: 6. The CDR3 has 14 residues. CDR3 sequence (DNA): TGCGCCAGCAGCATTTTAGGGGGCACCTACGAGCAGTACTTC. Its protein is CASSILGGTYEQYF.

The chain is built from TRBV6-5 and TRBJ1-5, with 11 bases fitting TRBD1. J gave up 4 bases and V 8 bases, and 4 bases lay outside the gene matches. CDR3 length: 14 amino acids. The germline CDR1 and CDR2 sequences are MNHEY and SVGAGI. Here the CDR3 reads CASGGTGGNQPQHF. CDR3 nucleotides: TGTGCCAGCGGAGGGACAGGGGGGAATCAGCCCCAGCATTTT.

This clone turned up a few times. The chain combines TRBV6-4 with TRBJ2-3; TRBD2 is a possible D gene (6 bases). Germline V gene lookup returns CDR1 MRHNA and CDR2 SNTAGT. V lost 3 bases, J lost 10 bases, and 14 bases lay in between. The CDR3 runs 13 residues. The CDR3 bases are TGTGCCAGCAGTGAGTTATCGGCGGGACCGCAGTATTTT. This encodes CASSELSAGPQYF.